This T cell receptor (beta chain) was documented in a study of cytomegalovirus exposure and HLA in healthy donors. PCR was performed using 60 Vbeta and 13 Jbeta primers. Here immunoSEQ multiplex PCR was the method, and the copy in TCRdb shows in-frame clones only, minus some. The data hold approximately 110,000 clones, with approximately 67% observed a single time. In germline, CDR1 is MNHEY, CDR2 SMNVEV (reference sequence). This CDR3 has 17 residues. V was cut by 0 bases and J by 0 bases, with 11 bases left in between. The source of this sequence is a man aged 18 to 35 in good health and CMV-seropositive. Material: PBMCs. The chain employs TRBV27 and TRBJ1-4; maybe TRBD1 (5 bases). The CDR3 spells CASSLSPRGATNEKLFF. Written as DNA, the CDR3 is TGTGCCAGCAGTTTATCCCCCCGGGGGGCAACTAATGAAAAACTGTTTTTT.